What follows are 15 T cell receptor beta chains derived from one specimen sequenced in a study of T-cell reconstitution after alpha-beta-depleted transplantation in children. Preparing the TCRbeta library involved the use of unique molecular identifiers. A single record per CDR3 protein comes from TCRdb applying MiXCR to the PCR reads. The sample has about 870,000 distinct CDR3 sequences; 15% to 20% are singletons. Sequences were derived from PBMCs, mostly from graft donor cells, sampled 360 days after TCRalphabeta/CD19-depleted stem cell transplant. These receptors came from a male patient aged 10 to 17 who had a stem cell transplant for acute lymphoblastic leukemia, so the T cells may come from the graft donor.

This clonotype came up a few times. The rearrangement links TRBV3-1 to TRBJ2-1, with D possibly called TRBD1 or TRBD2 (5 bases each). V was shortened by 5 bases and J by 5 bases, with 16 bases between the two germline ends. Looked up from germline, CDR1 is LGHDT and CDR2 is YNNKEL (reference sequence). The CDR3 extends over 15 amino acids. The chain's CDR3 is CASSSGPREDNEQFF. The CDR3 nucleotides read TGTGCCAGCAGCTCGGGACCCCGAGAAGACAATGAGCAGTTCTTC.

This chain joins TRBV20-1 and TRBJ1-5, with D unresolved. CDR1 is DFQATT, CDR2 SNEGSKA, per germline (reference sequence). V was pared by 2 bases and J by 4 bases, with 9 bases between. The CDR3 covers 13 residues. The CDR3 spells CSARSGRNQPQHF. CDR3 coding DNA: TGCAGTGCTAGATCCGGGCGGAATCAGCCCCAGCATTTT.

This clonotype turned up a few times. The chain links TRBV29-1 to TRBJ2-3, with D perhaps being TRBD1 or TRBD2 (5 bases each). The germline gives CDR1 SQVTM, CDR2 ANQGSEA. V lost 6 bases, J lost 2 bases, and 12 bases lay in between. CDR3 length: 13 amino acids. CDR3 sequence: CSVVREHTDTQYF. CDR3 in DNA: TGCAGCGTCGTCAGGGAGCACACAGATACGCAGTATTTT.

DNA of the CDR3: TGTGCCAGCAGTTACTCCTCGACTAGCTACCTCTACGAGCAGTACTTC. Translated, it gives CASSYSSTSYLYEQYF. The chain recombines TRBV6-5 with TRBJ2-7; 7 nucleotides line up with TRBD2. With V trimmed by 0 bases and J by 3 bases, 8 bases remained unmatched. Germline CDR1 reads MNHEY; CDR2 reads SVGAGI. The CDR3 is 16 residues long.

This clonotype has only a few counts. Written as DNA, the CDR3 is TGCAGTGCGAGATGGTCTCCTAGCGAGACCTACGAGCAGTACTTC. This gives the protein CSARWSPSETYEQYF. The chain is built from TRBV20-1 and TRBJ2-7; D possibly corresponds to TRBD2 (6 bases). The V gene lost 6 bases and the J gene lost 2 bases, with 20 bases spanning the gap. CDR3 length equals 15 residues. Germline assignment: CDR1 DFQATT and CDR2 SNEGSKA (reference sequence).

This chain joins TRBV2 and TRBJ2-7, with 9 nucleotides matching TRBD2. Germline-derived CDR1 and CDR2 are SNHLY and FYNNEI. V lost 0 bases, J lost 4 bases, and 7 bases stayed unmatched. CDR3 length equals 16 residues. Written as DNA, the CDR3 is TGTGCCAGCAGTGAAGCGCTGCGACTAGCGGATTACGAGCAGTACTTC. Translation gives CASSEALRLADYEQYF.

Only one count was recorded for this clonotype. The chain is built from TRBV3-1 and TRBJ2-3; tentatively, D is TRBD2 (6 bases). The CDR3 consists of 17 residues. Germline CDR1 is LGHDT and CDR2 is YNNKEL (reference sequence). V was clipped by 6 bases and J by 7 bases, with 26 bases between them. The CDR3 region has the DNA TGTGCCAGCAGTAGGAGGGGAGAAAGGACCAGACGAAATACGCAGTATTTT. This gives the protein CASSRRGERTRRNTQYF.

This clonotype has only a few counts. The J gene is TRBJ2-5, the V gene TRBV29-1, with 9 bases lining up with TRBD2. V was pared by 3 bases and J by 4 bases, with 12 bases of the junction left unmatched. Germline loops: CDR1 SQVTM, CDR2 ANQGSEA. CDR3 length equals 16 residues. This CDR3 is CSVELTSGLAGETQYF. CDR3 nucleotide sequence: TGCAGCGTTGAGCTGACTAGCGGCCTCGCGGGAGAGACCCAGTACTTC.

The V call is TRBV6-1, the J call TRBJ1-5; no clear D. The V end lost 7 bases, the J end lost 6 bases, and 19 bases lay between the germline ends. CDR1 and CDR2 (germline): MNHNS, SASEGT. The CDR3 extends over 15 amino acids. Here the CDR3 DNA reads TGTGCCAGCACGGGCAGCGGCACGAAGATTCAGCCCCAGCATTTT. Translating it yields CASTGSGTKIQPQHF.

J is TRBJ1-6 and V is TRBV7-9, with 9 positions matching TRBD1. J lost 11 bases, V lost 5 bases, and 10 bases had no gene match. CDR1 and CDR2 (germline): SEHNR, FQNEAQ (reference sequence). The CDR3 has 15 amino acids. CDR3 sequence (DNA): TGTGCCAGCAGCCGCCTTGGGACAGGGCTTCCACCCCTCCACTTT. Its protein product is CASSRLGTGLPPLHF.

This clonotype was seen a few times. This chain joins TRBV15 and TRBJ2-3; D not certain. The CDR3 totals 13 residues. The V and J ends lost 8 bases and 2 bases respectively, with 11 bases between them. The germline V gene encodes CDR1 LNHNV and CDR2 YYDKDF (reference sequence). CDR3 bases: TGTGCCACCGTCCGTCGCGCCACAGATACGCAGTATTTT. Protein: CATVRRATDTQYF.

The rearrangement links TRBV5-1 to TRBJ2-1, with 10 bases aligning to TRBD2. Germline assignment: CDR1 SGHRS and CDR2 YFSETQ. CDR3 size: 15 residues. The V and J ends lost 7 bases and 2 bases, in that order; junction bases with no gene match: 6. The CDR3 sequence: CASHSAGGPYNEQFF. The CDR3 coding sequence is TGCGCCAGCCACTCAGCGGGAGGGCCCTACAATGAGCAGTTCTTC.

This sequence joins TRBV5-6 and TRBJ2-5; no clear D. The CDR3 contains 12 residues. CDR1 and CDR2 (germline): SGHDT, YYEEEE. The germline V and J ends were trimmed by 1 base and 10 bases, with 11 bases remaining between them. The CDR3 nucleotides read TGTGCCAGCAGCTTGCACTCGGAACTCCAGTACTTC. It yields the protein CASSLHSELQYF.

This chain links TRBV7-8 with TRBJ2-1; TRBD1 agrees at 8 bases. The germline V gene has CDR1 SGHVS and CDR2 FQNEAQ. This CDR3 has 12 residues. The trim removed 3 bases at V and 10 bases at J, leaving 2 bases unmatched. The CDR3 loop reads CASSFNRGEQFF. In DNA, the CDR3 is TGTGCCAGCAGCTTTAACAGGGGGGAGCAGTTCTTC.

The chain recombines TRBV5-1 with TRBJ2-7; D gene ambiguous. V was trimmed by 2 bases and J by 4 bases, leaving 16 bases between them. This CDR3 has 15 residues. Germline values: CDR1 SGHRS, CDR2 YFSETQ. CDR3 loop: CASSFERSSGYEQYF. The CDR3 DNA reads TGCGCCAGCAGCTTCGAGAGGAGTTCCGGGTACGAGCAGTACTTC.